This TCR beta chain was identified in a study of blood T cell repertoires in COVID-19. The CDR3 is 16 amino acids. Germline V gene sequence: CDR1 MNHEY, CDR2 SVGEGT. V dropped 7 bases and J dropped 6; count of bases not matched to a gene: 15. Clones were read by immunoSEQ multiplex PCR, and TCRdb kept only the in-frame ones, dropping some. Of around 76,000 clones in the sample, approximately 80% were seen once. V and J are TRBV6-2 or TRBV6-3 and TRBJ2-7; 10 positions match TRBD2. The sequence was collected from a man aged 30 to 45 with COVID-19, enrolled during active disease. Sequencing input: peripheral blood. CDR3 residues: CASIPRDGLAASEQYF. DNA of the CDR3: TGTGCCAGCATCCCCCGGGATGGACTAGCGGCTTCCGAGCAGTACTTC.